The next 17 T cell receptor beta chains were all read from a single sample in a study of blood T cell repertoires in COVID-19. Produced via immunoSEQ multiplex PCR; TCRdb's table is partial and in-frame only. The table records fewer than 60,000 clones, approximately 88% of them present only once. Sample: peripheral blood. The receptors were sampled from a young man with COVID-19, enrolled during active disease.

The chain recombines TRBV14 with TRBJ1-1; D might be TRBD1 (6 bases). CDR1 and CDR2 (germline): SGHDN, FVKESK. The germline V and J ends were trimmed by 6 bases and 1 base, with 15 bases remaining between them. CDR3 length: 15 residues. The CDR3 protein is CASSPQGMANTEAFF. The CDR3 nucleotides are TGTGCCAGCAGTCCTCAGGGGATGGCGAACACTGAAGCTTTCTTT.

This chain uses TRBV9 with TRBJ1-1, with a weak D call TRBD1 (6 bases). The CDR3 runs 13 residues. Per the germline V gene, CDR1 is SGDLS and CDR2 is YYNGEE. V was pared by 3 bases and J by 5 bases, with 11 bases between. This CDR3 reads CASSGQDQTEAFF. The CDR3 DNA sequence: TGTGCCAGCAGCGGACAGGACCAGACTGAAGCTTTCTTT.

This clone has just a few counts. The V call is TRBV18, the J call TRBJ1-5; 7 nucleotides line up with TRBD1. CDR3 length equals 14 residues. The trim removed 5 bases at V and 5 bases at J, leaving 6 bases unmatched. CDR1 and CDR2 (germline): KGHSH, LQKENI. CDR3 nucleotides: TGTGCCAGCTCAGTCCGGGACAGAGATCAGCCCCAGCATTTT. Protein: CASSVRDRDQPQHF.

The rearrangement links TRBV6-6 to TRBJ1-1; no firm D call. The CDR3 consists of 14 residues. Germline loops: CDR1 MNHNY, CDR2 SVGAGI (reference sequence). The ends were cut back, 8 bases at V and 5 bases at J, with 18 bases in the middle. CDR3 sequence reads: CASDLPSSGTEAFF. The DNA for the CDR3 is TGTGCCAGCGATCTACCCAGCTCGGGGACTGAAGCTTTCTTT.

Comments on this clone: The same CDR3 also results from other DNA sequences found in this sample. This chain joins TRBV19 and TRBJ2-7; D not certain. The CDR3 sequence is 15 residues long. The germline gives CDR1 LNHDA, CDR2 SQIVND (reference sequence). Trimming removed 7 bases at V and 0 bases at J, with 16 bases between. The CDR3: CASKNEARSSYEQYF. DNA for the CDR3: TGTGCCAGTAAAAACGAGGCCCGGAGCTCCTACGAGCAGTACTTC.

This chain connects TRBV25-1 to TRBJ2-3, with TRBD2 matching 12 bases. This CDR3 has 17 residues. Per germline, CDR1 MGHDK and CDR2 SYGVNS. J was trimmed by 6 bases and V by 2 bases; bases with no gene match: 9. Written as DNA, the CDR3 is TGTGCCAGCAGTGAACGGCTAGCGGGAGGGCCGGGTGATACGCAGTATTTT. Protein product: CASSERLAGGPGDTQYF. The entire variable domain, with the rest obtained from reference TRBV25-1 and TRBJ2-3, is as follows: EADIYQTPRYLVIGTGKKITLECSQTMGHDKMYWYQQDPGMELHLIHYSYGVNSTEKGDLSSESTVSRIRTEHFPLTLESARPSHTSQYLCASSERLAGGPGDTQYFGPGTRLTVL.

This chain uses TRBV7-2 with TRBJ2-1; the match to TRBD2 covers 10 bases. CDR3 length: 15 residues. With 5 bases clipped from V and 4 bases from J, the junction kept 5 bases outside the gene matches. Germline V CDR1 and CDR2: SGHTA, FQGNSA. CDR3 sequence: CASSTSGGVYNEQFF. CDR3 bases: TGTGCCAGCAGCACGAGCGGGGGGGTTTACAATGAGCAGTTCTTC.

The chain uses TRBV6-5 and TRBJ2-3, with D unresolved. The CDR3 totals 13 residues. Germline V CDR1 and CDR2: MNHEY, SVGAGI. Trimming shortened V by 4 bases and J by 7 bases, and 12 bases separated the two germline ends. In DNA, the CDR3 is TGTGCCAGCAGTTCATACACGGGTTATACGCAGTATTTT. Its protein is CASSSYTGYTQYF.

The rearrangement links TRBV30 to TRBJ2-7, with TRBD2 identical over 7 bases. Looked up from germline, CDR1 is GTSNPN and CDR2 is SVGIG (reference sequence). The ends lost 2 bases at V and 5 bases at J; junction bases unmatched: 21. The CDR3 has 18 residues. The CDR3 coding sequence is TGTGCCTGGAGTTATGCCGGTCGGGGTGTAGCGGGTGGCGACGAGCAGTACTTC. Amino acids: CAWSYAGRGVAGGDEQYF.

J is TRBJ1-5 and V is TRBV18; TRBD1 aligns across 7 bases. V was pared by 6 bases and J by 5 bases, with 7 bases of the junction left unmatched. The CDR3 spans 14 residues. Germline values: CDR1 KGHSH, CDR2 LQKENI. CDR3 bases: TGTGCCAGCTCCGGTTCAGGGGGTTATCAGCCCCAGCATTTT. This translates into CASSGSGGYQPQHF.

The chain carries TRBV3-1 (or the pseudogene TRBV3-2) and TRBJ1-2; D is unclear. V lost 2 bases and J lost 8, with 12 bases in between. Per the germline V gene, CDR1 is LGHDT and CDR2 is YNNKEL (reference sequence). This CDR3 has 13 amino acids. For the CDR3, the DNA is TGTGCCAGCAGCCAACCTGAGGCCCGGGGCTACACCTTC. Translating gives CASSQPEARGYTF.

The V call is TRBV10-3, the J call TRBJ1-2; no firm D call. This CDR3 is built from 13 residues. Trimming took off 3 bases at V and 1 base at J, with 6 bases between the two ends. Germline loops: CDR1 ENHRY, CDR2 SYGVKD. CDR3 sequence: CAISEGGNYGYTF. As DNA, the CDR3 is TGTGCCATCAGTGAAGGCGGTAACTATGGCTACACCTTC.

In this sample, this clone turned up a few times. The V gene is TRBV6-2 or TRBV6-3, the J gene TRBJ1-2, with TRBD1 identical over 10 bases. The V gene's germline CDR1 is MNHEY and CDR2 SVGEGT. The junction had 3 bases not matched to a gene; V was cut back by 0 bases and J by 11 bases. This CDR3 spans 13 amino acids. CDR3 residues: CASSYSGTGVYTF. The DNA of the CDR3 is TGTGCCAGCAGTTACTCAGGGACAGGGGTATACACCTTC.

This chain links TRBV6-5 with TRBJ2-1; 8 positions agree with TRBD2. The CDR3 loop spans 13 amino acids. Germline V gene lookup returns CDR1 MNHEY and CDR2 SVGAGI. The ends lost 8 bases at V and 7 bases at J; junction bases unmatched: 7. CDR3 sequence reads: CASRSGSKNEQFF. CDR3 bases: TGTGCCAGCCGGAGCGGGAGTAAGAATGAGCAGTTCTTC.

This clone was picked up a small number of times. V is TRBV10-3 and J is TRBJ1-5; TRBD1 might be the D (5 bases). The CDR3 has 15 residues. CDR1 and CDR2 from the germline V gene are ENHRY and SYGVKD. Trimming left V 7 bases short and J 0 bases short, with 13 bases between. CDR3 residues: CAIKDGGNSNQPQHF. CDR3 coding DNA: TGTGCCATCAAGGATGGGGGGAATAGCAATCAGCCCCAGCATTTT.

This chain connects TRBV10-3 to TRBJ2-2; tentatively, D is TRBD1 (6 bases). CDR3 length: 15 residues. Trimming removed 2 bases at V and 4 bases at J, with 11 bases between. Germline V gene lookup returns CDR1 ENHRY and CDR2 SYGVKD. The CDR3 reads CAISERQAGTGELFF. The CDR3 DNA reads TGTGCCATCAGTGAGAGACAGGCGGGCACCGGGGAGCTGTTTTTT.

This chain uses TRBV4-2 with TRBJ1-1; 10 bases align to TRBD1. CDR1 and CDR2 from the germline V gene are LGHNA and YNFKEQ. The CDR3 has 15 residues. The ends lost 5 bases at V and 4 bases at J; junction bases unmatched: 7. CDR3: CASSGDRGRGTEAFF. The CDR3 region has the DNA TGTGCCAGCAGCGGAGACAGGGGGCGGGGCACTGAAGCTTTCTTT.